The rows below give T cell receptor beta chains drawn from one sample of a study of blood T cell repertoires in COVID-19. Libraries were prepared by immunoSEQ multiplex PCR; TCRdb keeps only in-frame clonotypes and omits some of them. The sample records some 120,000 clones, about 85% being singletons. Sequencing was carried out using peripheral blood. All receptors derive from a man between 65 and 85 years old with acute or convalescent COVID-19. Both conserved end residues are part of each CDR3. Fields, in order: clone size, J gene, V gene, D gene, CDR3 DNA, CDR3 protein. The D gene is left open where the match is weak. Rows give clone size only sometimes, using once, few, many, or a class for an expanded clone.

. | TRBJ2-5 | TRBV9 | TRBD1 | TGTGCCAGCAGCCTCGAGGACAGGGGGCAAGAGACCCAGTACTTC | CASSLEDRGQETQYF
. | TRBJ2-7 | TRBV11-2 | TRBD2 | TGTGCCAGCAGCCCTAGCGGGGGGACCTACGAGCAGTACTTC | CASSPSGGTYEQYF
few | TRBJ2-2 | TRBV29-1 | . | TGCAGCGTTGAAGAATCCGGGATCAACACCGGGGAGCTGTTTTTT | CSVEESGINTGELFF
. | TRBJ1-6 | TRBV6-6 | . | TGTGCCAGCATACGTCGGGGGAGCTCCTATAATTCACCCCTCCACTTT | CASIRRGSSYNSPLHF
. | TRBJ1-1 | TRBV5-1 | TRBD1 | TGCGCCAGCAGCTCACCGGGACAGGGGACAACTGAAGCTTTCTTT | CASSSPGQGTTEAFF
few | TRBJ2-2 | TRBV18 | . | TGTGCCAGCTCACCCAATCCTCCCTCAGCGCCCGGGGAGCTGTTTTTT | CASSPNPPSAPGELFF
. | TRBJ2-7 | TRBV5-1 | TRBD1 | TGCGCCAGCAGCCGGGACAGGGCCTCCTACGAGCAGTACTTC | CASSRDRASYEQYF
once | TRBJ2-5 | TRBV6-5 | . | TGTGCCAGCAGGGACTGGGGGGACCCGGGGACCCAGTACTTC | CASRDWGDPGTQYF
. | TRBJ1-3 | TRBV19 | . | TGTGCCAGTAGTATTGCAGGGGCCTCTGGAAACACCATATATTTT | CASSIAGASGNTIYF
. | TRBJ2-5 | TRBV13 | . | TGTGCCAGCAGCTCCCGACAGGATCAAGAGACCCAGTACTTC | CASSSRQDQETQYF
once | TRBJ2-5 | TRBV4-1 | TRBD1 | TGCGCCAGCAGCAAAGAGGGGACAGGGGCAGAGACCCAGTACTTC | CASSKEGTGAETQYF
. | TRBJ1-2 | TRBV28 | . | TGTGCCTTCGGGACTCCTAACTATGGCTACACCTTC | CAFGTPNYGYTF
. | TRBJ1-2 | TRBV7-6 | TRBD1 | TGTGCCAGCAGCTTAGGGACAGGGGGGCAGTATGGCTACACCTTC | CASSLGTGGQYGYTF
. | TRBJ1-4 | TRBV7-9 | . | TGTGCCAGCAGCAAAGGACATATTAATGAAAAACTGTTTTTT | CASSKGHINEKLFF
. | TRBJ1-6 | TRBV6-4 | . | TGTGCCAGCAGTACTACGGGGGCCTATAATTCACCCCTCCACTTT | CASSTTGAYNSPLHF
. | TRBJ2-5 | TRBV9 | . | TGTGCCAGCAGCGTAGGGCCGGGGTCGGGGGAGACCCAGTACTTC | CASSVGPGSGETQYF
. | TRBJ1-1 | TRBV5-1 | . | TGCGCCAGCAGCTCTCGTGGAGGCACTCTGAACACTGAAGCTTTCTTT | CASSSRGGTLNTEAFF
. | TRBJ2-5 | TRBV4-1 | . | TGCGCCAGCAGCCGCCTAGCCACCCAAGAGACCCAGTACTTC | CASSRLATQETQYF
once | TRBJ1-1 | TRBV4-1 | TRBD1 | TGCGCCAGCAGCTCTTGGACAGGGACCTTGAACACTGAAGCTTTCTTT | CASSSWTGTLNTEAFF
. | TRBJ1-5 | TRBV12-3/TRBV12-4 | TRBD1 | TGTGCCAGCAGTTCAGGGGGAGGTCAGCCCCAGCATTTT | CASSSGGGQPQHF
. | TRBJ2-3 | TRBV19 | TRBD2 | TGTGCCAGTAGTATCCGCACTAGCGGGGGCACAGATACGCAGTATTTT | CASSIRTSGGTDTQYF
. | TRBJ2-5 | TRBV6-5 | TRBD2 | TGTGCCAGCAGTTACAGACTAGCGGAAGAGACCCAGTACTTC | CASSYRLAEETQYF
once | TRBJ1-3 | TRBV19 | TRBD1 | TGTGCCAGTAGGGGACAGAGCTCTGGAAACACCATATATTTT | CASRGQSSGNTIYF
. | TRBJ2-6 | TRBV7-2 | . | TGTGCCAGCAGCTTAGGTGGAGGAAGGGCATCTGGGGCCAACGTCCTGACTTTC | CASSLGGGRASGANVLTF
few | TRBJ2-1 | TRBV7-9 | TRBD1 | TGTGCCAGCAGCTTAGGGGGGGCTGACAGGGGAAGGAACAATGAGCAGTTCTTC | CASSLGGADRGRNNEQFF
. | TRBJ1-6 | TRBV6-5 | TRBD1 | TGTGCCAGCCTAGGGGGCAGGCTTAATTCACCCCTCCACTTT | CASLGGRLNSPLHF
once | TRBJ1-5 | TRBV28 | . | TGTGCCAGCACAAAGGGGCTTCAGCCCCAGCATTTT | CASTKGLQPQHF
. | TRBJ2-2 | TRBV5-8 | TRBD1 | TGTGCCAGCAGCTTGTACGGGACAGGAGGCACCGGGGAGCTGTTTTTT | CASSLYGTGGTGELFF
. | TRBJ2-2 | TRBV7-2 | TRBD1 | TGTGCCAGCAGCAACGTTGGGACAGCGAACACCGGGGAGCTGTTTTTT | CASSNVGTANTGELFF
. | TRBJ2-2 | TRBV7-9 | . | TGTGCCAGCAGCTCCCAGACAGGATTCACCGGGGAGCTGTTTTTT | CASSSQTGFTGELFF
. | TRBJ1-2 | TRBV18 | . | TGTGCCAGCTCACTCGACAGTGACTATGGCTACACCTTC | CASSLDSDYGYTF
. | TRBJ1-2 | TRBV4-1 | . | TGCGCCAGCAGCCAATTAGGGGGAGGCTACACCTTC | CASSQLGGGYTF
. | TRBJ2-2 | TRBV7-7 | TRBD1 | TGTGCTAGCAGCTTTCAGGGGGCTGGCGGGGAGCTGTTTTTT | CASSFQGAGGELFF
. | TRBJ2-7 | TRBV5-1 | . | TGCGCCAGCAGCGGATCCCTCGGGGACGAGCAGTACTTC | CASSGSLGDEQYF
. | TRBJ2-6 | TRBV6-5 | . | TGTGCCAGCAGTTACCAGGTTTCTGGGGCCAACGTCCTGACTTTC | CASSYQVSGANVLTF